Presented here are 4 T cell receptor beta chains from one specimen sequenced in a study of Graves' ophthalmopathy and Graves' hyperthyroidism (dated by TCRdb to 2016 to 2018). The sequencing machine was an Illumina HiSeq 2000. For repertoire sequencing, the TCR beta CDR3 regions were amplified from RNA transcripts. HTBI primers and the Qiagen OneStep RT-PCR kit were used in a first-round RT-PCR, which was followed by a second-round multiplex PCR, size selection and purification. TCRdb cleaned the public reads at Q25 with fastp, built clones with MiXCR and kept in-frame beta chains. Rows are unified per CDR3 protein, each entry keeping the most common DNA and genes. This sample is represented by roughly 1.1 million distinct CDR3 sequences; less than 45% of them were singletons. Roughly 10% of the sample rests with the top ten. Sequencing input: peripheral blood or thyroid tissue (not recorded which). The receptors stem from an adult man with Graves' hyperthyroidism.

This clonotype was found many times. The CDR3 carries no conserved terminal phenylalanine or tryptophan, so it likely arises from a read error. It is unclear where the CDR3 begins or ends on the DNA, so no DNA is shown, and the CDR3 is as TCRdb lists it. The chain joins TRBV7-9 to TRBJ1-2. The CDR3 region is 11 residues in length, termini included. Germline lookup yields CDR1 SEHNR and CDR2 FQNEAQ (reference sequence). The CDR3 region is CASSLSPTVWI.

The chain joins TRBV10-3 to TRBJ1-4, with a weak D call TRBD1 (5 bases). The V and J ends lost 11 bases and 8 bases respectively, with 21 bases between them. This CDR3 spans 14 amino acids. The germline CDR1 and CDR2 sequences are ENHRY and SYGVKD. CDR3 region: CAAPSGDSWEKLFF. In nucleotides, the CDR3 is TGTGCCGCCCCCTCTGGCGACAGTTGGGAAAAACTGTTTTTT.

This clonotype was picked up many times. The chain joins TRBV29-1 to TRBJ1-2; D gene ambiguous. Germline V CDR1 and CDR2: SQVTM, ANQGSEA. The CDR3 has 14 amino acids. The V end was cut by 4 bases, the J end by 2 bases, with 14 bases between. The CDR3 bases are TGCAGCGTTGTGGGAGGTAGTACGAACTATGGCTACACCTTC. It is translated as CSVVGGSTNYGYTF.

This clonotype has ten or more counts. The V gene is TRBV7-3, the J gene TRBJ1-6; D call uncertain. Per the germline V gene, CDR1 is SGHTA and CDR2 is FQGTGA. This CDR3 has 14 amino acids. Trimming took off 2 bases at V and 7 bases at J, with 9 bases between the two ends. The CDR3 DNA is TGTGCCAGCAGCTTAGGTTTGGGGAATTCACCCCTCCACTTT. Amino acid sequence: CASSLGLGNSPLHF.